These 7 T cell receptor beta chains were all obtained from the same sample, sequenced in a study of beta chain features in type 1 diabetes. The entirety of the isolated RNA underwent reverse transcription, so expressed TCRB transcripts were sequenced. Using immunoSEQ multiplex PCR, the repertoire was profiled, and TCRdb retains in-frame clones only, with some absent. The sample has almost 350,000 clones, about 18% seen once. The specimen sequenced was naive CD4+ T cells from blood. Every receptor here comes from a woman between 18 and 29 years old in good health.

The CDR3 region is CASSIEERGAFF. The CDR3, as DNA: TGTGCCAGTAGTATAGAAGAGCGCGGAGCTTTCTTT. The V and J genes are TRBV19 and TRBJ1-1; the D is unclear. The CDR3 extends over 12 amino acids. Per germline, CDR1 LNHDA and CDR2 SQIVND (reference sequence). The V end was cut by 0 bases, the J end by 10 bases, with 9 bases between. Using reference TRBV19 and TRBJ1-1 for the parts outside the CDR3, the full variable domain is DGGITQSPKYLFRKEGQNVTLSCEQNLNHDAMYWYRQDPGQGLRLIYYSQIVNDFQKGDIAEGYSVSREKKESFPLTVTSAQKNPTAFYLCASSIEERGAFFGQGTRLTVV.

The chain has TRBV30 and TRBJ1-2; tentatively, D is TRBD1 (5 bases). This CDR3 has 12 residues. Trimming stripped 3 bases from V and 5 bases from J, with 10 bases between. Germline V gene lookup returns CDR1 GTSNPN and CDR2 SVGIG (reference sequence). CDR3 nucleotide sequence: TGTGCCTGGAGCCCGGGGACTTATGGCTACACCTTC. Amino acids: CAWSPGTYGYTF.

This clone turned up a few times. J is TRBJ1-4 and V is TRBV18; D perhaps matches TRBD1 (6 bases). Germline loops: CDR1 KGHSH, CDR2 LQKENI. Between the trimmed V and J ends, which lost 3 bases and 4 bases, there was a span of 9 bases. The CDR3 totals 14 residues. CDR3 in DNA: TGTGCCAGCTCACCTCCAGGGGATAATGAAAAACTGTTTTTT. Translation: CASSPPGDNEKLFF.

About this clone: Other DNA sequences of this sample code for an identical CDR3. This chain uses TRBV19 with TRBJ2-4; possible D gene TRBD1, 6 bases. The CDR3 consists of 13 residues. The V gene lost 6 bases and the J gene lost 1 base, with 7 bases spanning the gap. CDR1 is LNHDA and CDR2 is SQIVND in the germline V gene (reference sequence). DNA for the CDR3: TGTGCCAGTAGCCAGGGGGCCAAAAACATTCAGTACTTC. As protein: CASSQGAKNIQYF.

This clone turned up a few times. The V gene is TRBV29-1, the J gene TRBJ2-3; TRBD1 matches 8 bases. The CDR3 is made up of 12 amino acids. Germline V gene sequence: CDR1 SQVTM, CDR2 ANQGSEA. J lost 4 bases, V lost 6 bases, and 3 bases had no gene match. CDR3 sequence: CSVQGAADTQYF. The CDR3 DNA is TGCAGCGTCCAGGGGGCGGCAGATACGCAGTATTTT.

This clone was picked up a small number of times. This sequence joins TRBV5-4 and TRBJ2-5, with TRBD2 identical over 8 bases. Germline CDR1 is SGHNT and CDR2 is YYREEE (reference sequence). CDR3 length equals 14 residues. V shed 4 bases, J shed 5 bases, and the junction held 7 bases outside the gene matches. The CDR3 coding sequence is TGTGCCAGCAGCCCCGGGAGGGCCTTCGAGACCCAGTACTTC. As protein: CASSPGRAFETQYF.

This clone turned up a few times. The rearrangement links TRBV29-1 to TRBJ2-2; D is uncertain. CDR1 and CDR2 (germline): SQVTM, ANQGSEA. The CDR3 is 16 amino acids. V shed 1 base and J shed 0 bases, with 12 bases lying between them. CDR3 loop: CSVEVVSSANTGELFF. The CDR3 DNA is TGCAGCGTTGAAGTCGTCAGTTCCGCGAACACCGGGGAGCTGTTTTTT.